This T cell receptor beta chain is drawn from a study of shared clonotypes between healthy human individuals. The study's findings and limits: The study found lower generation probabilities in non-shared clonotypes than in those shared by all four donors.

The CDR3 contains 15 residues. Trimming took 5 bases from V and 4 from J, leaving 16 bases between them. Germline V gene sequence: CDR1 SGHTA, CDR2 FQGNSA. Each PCR replicate from the sorted subsets contained 150 to 200 ng DNA, which is about 30,000 T cell genomes. The method was immunoSEQ multiplex PCR; TCRdb's version includes in-frame clones alone and lacks a portion of them. Among hundreds of thousands of clones, nearly 98% were seen once, and the ten largest hold 0.3% to 0.35%. Naive CD8 cells lacked CD45RO, underwent positive selection for CCR7 and left out terminally differentiated effector memory CD45RA+ cells. As to this clone: Its antigen remains unidentified.

The sequence derives from a man between 25 and 39 years old in good health. The sequencing sample was made of naive CD8+ T cells sorted from blood. This chain connects TRBV7-2 to TRBJ2-3; D is perhaps TRBD2 (6 bases). This CDR3 is CASSQTGTHADTQYF. DNA of the CDR3: TGTGCCAGCAGCCAAACCGGGACTCACGCAGATACGCAGTATTTT.